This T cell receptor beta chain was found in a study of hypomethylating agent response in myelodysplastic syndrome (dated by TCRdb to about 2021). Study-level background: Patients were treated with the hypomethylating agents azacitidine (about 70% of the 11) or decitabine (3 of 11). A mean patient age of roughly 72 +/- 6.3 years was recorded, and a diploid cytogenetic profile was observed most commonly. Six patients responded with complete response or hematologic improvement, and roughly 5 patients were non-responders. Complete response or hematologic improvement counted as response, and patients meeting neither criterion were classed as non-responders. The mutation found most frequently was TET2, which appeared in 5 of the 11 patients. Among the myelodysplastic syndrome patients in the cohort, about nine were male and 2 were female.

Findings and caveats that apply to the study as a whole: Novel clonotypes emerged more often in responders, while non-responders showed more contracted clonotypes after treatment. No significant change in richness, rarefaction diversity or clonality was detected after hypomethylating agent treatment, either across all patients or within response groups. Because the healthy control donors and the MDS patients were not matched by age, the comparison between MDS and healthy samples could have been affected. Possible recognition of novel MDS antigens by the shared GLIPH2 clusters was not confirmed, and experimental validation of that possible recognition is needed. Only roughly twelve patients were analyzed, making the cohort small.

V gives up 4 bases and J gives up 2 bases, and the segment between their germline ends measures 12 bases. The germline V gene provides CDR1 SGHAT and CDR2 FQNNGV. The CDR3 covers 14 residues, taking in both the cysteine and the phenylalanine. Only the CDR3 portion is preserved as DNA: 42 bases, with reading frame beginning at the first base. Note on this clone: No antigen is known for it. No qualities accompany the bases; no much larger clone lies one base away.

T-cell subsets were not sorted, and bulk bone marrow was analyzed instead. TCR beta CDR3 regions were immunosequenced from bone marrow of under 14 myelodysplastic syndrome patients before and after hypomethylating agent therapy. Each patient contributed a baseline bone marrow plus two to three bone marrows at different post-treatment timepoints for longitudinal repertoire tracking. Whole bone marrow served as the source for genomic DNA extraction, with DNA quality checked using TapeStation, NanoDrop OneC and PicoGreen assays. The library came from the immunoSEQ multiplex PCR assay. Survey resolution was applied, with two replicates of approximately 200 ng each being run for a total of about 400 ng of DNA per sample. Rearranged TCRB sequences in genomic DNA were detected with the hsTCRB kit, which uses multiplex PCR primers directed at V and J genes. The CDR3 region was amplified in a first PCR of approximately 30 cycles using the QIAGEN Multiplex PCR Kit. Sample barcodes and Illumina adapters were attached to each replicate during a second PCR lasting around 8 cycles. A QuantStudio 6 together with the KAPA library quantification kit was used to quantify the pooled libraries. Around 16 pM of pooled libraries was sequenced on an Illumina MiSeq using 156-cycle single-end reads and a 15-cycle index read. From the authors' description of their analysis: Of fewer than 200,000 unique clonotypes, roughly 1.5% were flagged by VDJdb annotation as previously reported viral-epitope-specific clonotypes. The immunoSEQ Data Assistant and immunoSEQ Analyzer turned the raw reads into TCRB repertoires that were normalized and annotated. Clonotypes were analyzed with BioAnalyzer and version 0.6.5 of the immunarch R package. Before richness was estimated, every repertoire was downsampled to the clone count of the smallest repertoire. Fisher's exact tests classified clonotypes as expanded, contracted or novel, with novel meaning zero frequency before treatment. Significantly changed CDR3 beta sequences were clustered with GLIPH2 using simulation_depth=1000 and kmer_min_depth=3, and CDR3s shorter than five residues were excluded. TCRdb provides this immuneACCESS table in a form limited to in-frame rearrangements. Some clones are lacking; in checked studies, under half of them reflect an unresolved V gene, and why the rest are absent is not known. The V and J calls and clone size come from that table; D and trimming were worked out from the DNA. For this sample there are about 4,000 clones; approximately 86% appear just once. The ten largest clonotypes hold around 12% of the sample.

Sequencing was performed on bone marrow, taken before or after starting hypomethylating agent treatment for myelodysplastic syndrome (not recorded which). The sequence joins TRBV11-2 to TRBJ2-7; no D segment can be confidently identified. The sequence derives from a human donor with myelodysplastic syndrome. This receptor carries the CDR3 CASSSLRWAYEQYF. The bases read TGTGCCAGCAGCTCCTTGCGTTGGGCCTACGAGCAGTACTTC.